This T cell receptor beta chain originates from a study of monozygotic twins with inflammatory bowel disease. There are 14 residues in the CDR3. Germline values: CDR1 DFQATT, CDR2 SNEGSKA (reference sequence). In eight separate reactions per sample, cDNA was generated. TCRdb reanalyzed the 5' RACE reads and collapses them to one entry per CDR3 protein, without DNA. This sample's clone table lists about 150,000 distinct CDR3 sequences. The rearrangement uses TRBV20-1 and TRBJ2-2. The specimen was blood. The sequence derives from a human donor with ulcerative colitis or Crohn's disease, or a healthy co-twin of an affected twin (not recorded which). CDR3 region: CSASRQSNTGELFF.